This T cell receptor (beta chain) was identified in a study of regulatory T cells in long-lasting Graves disease. Points from the study as a whole: New patients shared fewer than 1,000 public clonotypes, and persistent patients shared more, with under 3,000.

Time point described: newly diagnosed GD, antithyroid drugs for less than 3 months. Scientists built the TCR library using RNA that was extracted from PBMCs. The sample holds many counts of this clonotype. What it binds is unknown. With 2 bases removed from V and 7 bases from J, the gap between germline ends came to 12 bases. CDR1 and CDR2 from the germline V gene are GTSNPN and SVGIG (reference sequence). The CDR3 has 13 amino acids. Arm-PCR with iRepertoire HTBI primers amplified the CDR3 regions for these TCR beta libraries. Using its own MiXCR run on the multiplex PCR reads, TCRdb lists one record per CDR3 protein. The data show a few hundred thousand distinct CDR3 sequences, 20% to 25% seen once.

Sequencing was performed on peripheral blood mononuclear cells (PBMCs), taken at new diagnosis, from a patient treated with antithyroid drugs. The source is a female donor with Graves disease. The rearrangement joins TRBV30 to TRBJ1-5; D is perhaps TRBD1 (6 bases). CDR3 sequence: CAWSLQGRQPQHF. For the CDR3, the DNA is TGTGCCTGGAGTTTACAGGGAAGGCAGCCCCAGCATTTT.